Below are 28 T cell receptor beta chains sequenced from a single sample in a study of blood T cell repertoires in COVID-19. Assay: immunoSEQ multiplex PCR; the TCRdb copy retains only in-frame clones and omits some. This sample has 200,000 to 250,000 clones, with 60% to 85% found just once. What was sequenced was peripheral blood. These receptors were collected from a woman in her seventies with acute or convalescent COVID-19.

This chain uses TRBV5-1 with TRBJ1-1, with 7 bases fitting TRBD1. This CDR3 spans 15 amino acids. Per the germline V gene, CDR1 is SGHRS and CDR2 is YFSETQ. J gave up 0 bases and V 0 bases, and 2 bases lay outside the gene matches. CDR3 amino acids: CASSLGGTVNTEAFF. CDR3 sequence (DNA): TGCGCCAGCAGCTTGGGTGGGACAGTGAACACTGAAGCTTTCTTT.

This clone was recorded a few times. V usage is TRBV2 and J usage is TRBJ2-1, with 9 bases aligning to TRBD1. The length of the CDR3 is 14 residues. V gave up 3 bases and J gave up 9 bases; unmatched junction bases: 6. In germline, CDR1 is SNHLY, CDR2 FYNNEI. CDR3 sequence (DNA): TGTGCCAGCAGTGAGGAGGACAGGGGTACTGAGCAGTTCTTC. As protein: CASSEEDRGTEQFF.

The chain recombines TRBV10-3 with TRBJ2-3; 15 bases map to TRBD2. CDR1 is ENHRY, CDR2 SYGVKD, per germline. Trimming removed 0 bases from V and 4 bases from J; junction bases left unmatched: 2. CDR3 length: 17 amino acids. DNA of the CDR3: TGTGCCATCAGTGAGTCTGGGACTAGCGGGAGGCCAGATACGCAGTATTTT. It codes for CAISESGTSGRPDTQYF.

The chain is built from TRBV27 and TRBJ1-2; 8 bases line up with TRBD1. The CDR3 totals 14 residues. The V gene end was trimmed by 10 bases and the J gene end by 7 bases; junction bases not matched to a gene: 14. CDR1 MNHEY and CDR2 SMNVEV come from the germline V gene (reference sequence). For the CDR3, the DNA is TGTGCCACCTCTAGAGGACAGGGTTTCGGTGGCTACACCTTC. This encodes CATSRGQGFGGYTF.

This chain connects TRBV6-2 or TRBV6-3 to TRBJ2-2; 13 bases are shared with TRBD2. The junction had 4 bases not matched to a gene; V was cut back by 5 bases and J by 7 bases. In germline, CDR1 is MNHEY, CDR2 SVGEGT. The CDR3 loop spans 15 amino acids. CDR3: CASSRGLAGIGELFF. For the CDR3, the DNA is TGTGCCAGCAGTCGGGGACTAGCGGGAATCGGGGAGCTGTTTTTT.

This sequence joins TRBV3-1 (or the pseudogene TRBV3-2) and TRBJ2-1; the match to TRBD2 covers 14 bases. Germline trimming cut 4 bases from V and 5 bases from J; bases unmatched to any gene: 10. The CDR3 totals 18 residues. Germline values: CDR1 LGHDT, CDR2 YNNKEL (reference sequence). CDR3 coding DNA: TGTGCCAGCAGCCTGGGGACTAGCGGGAGAGGCAGCCACAATGAGCAGTTCTTC. Its protein is CASSLGTSGRGSHNEQFF.

This sequence joins TRBV6-1 and TRBJ2-1; a possible D gene is TRBD2 (7 bases). There are 16 residues in the CDR3. CDR1 is MNHNS and CDR2 is SASEGT in the germline V gene. V shed 2 bases and J shed 5 bases, with 16 bases lying between them. The CDR3 DNA sequence: TGTGCCAGCAGTGAATGGGGGGGCAGTGCACACAATGAGCAGTTCTTC. It specifies CASSEWGGSAHNEQFF.

The chain is built from TRBV2 and TRBJ1-2, with 7 bases fitting TRBD1. This CDR3 is 14 amino acids long. Germline assignment: CDR1 SNHLY and CDR2 FYNNEI. With 5 bases clipped from V and 4 bases from J, the junction kept 7 bases outside the gene matches. The CDR3 nucleotides read TGTGCCAGCAGTATCCGACAGGGTGGCTATGGCTACACCTTC. Translated, it gives CASSIRQGGYGYTF.

The chain combines TRBV7-2 with TRBJ1-1; 10 bases fit TRBD1. Germline V gene lookup returns CDR1 SGHTA and CDR2 FQGNSA. Germline trimming cut 5 bases from V and 0 bases from J; bases unmatched to any gene: 3. The CDR3 consists of 15 residues. CDR3 DNA: TGTGCCAGCAGCGGACAGGGGGTAATGAACACTGAAGCTTTCTTT. It translates to CASSGQGVMNTEAFF.

The chain combines TRBV7-2 with TRBJ2-3; 12 bases line up with TRBD2. The CDR3 sequence is 15 residues long. V gave up 4 bases and J gave up 4 bases; unmatched junction bases: 3. CDR1 and CDR2 (germline): SGHTA, FQGNSA. CDR3 sequence (DNA): TGTGCCAGCAGCTCTAGCGGGAGGGCCGCAGATACGCAGTATTTT. Residues: CASSSSGRAADTQYF.

The chain employs TRBV14 and TRBJ2-7; weak D call: TRBD2 (5 bases). CDR3 length: 13 amino acids. CDR1 is SGHDN and CDR2 is FVKESK in the germline V gene. Deletions cut 0 bases from V and 7 bases from J, with 10 bases between. CDR3: CASSQEMSGEQYF. CDR3 nucleotides: TGTGCCAGCAGCCAAGAAATGTCGGGGGAGCAGTACTTC.

This clone was seen a few times. The chain links TRBV6-5 to TRBJ2-3; TRBD2 agrees at 9 bases. With 0 bases clipped from V and 4 bases from J, the junction kept 5 bases outside the gene matches. The length of the CDR3 is 16 residues. CDR1 MNHEY and CDR2 SVGAGI come from the germline V gene. CDR3 in amino acids: CASSYSRTSVADTQYF. In DNA, the CDR3 is TGTGCCAGCAGTTACTCGAGGACTAGCGTCGCAGATACGCAGTATTTT.

The V gene is TRBV28, the J gene TRBJ2-2, with 8 bases lining up with TRBD1. Germline loops: CDR1 MDHEN, CDR2 SYDVKM. CDR3 size: 16 residues. The trim removed 6 bases at V and 4 bases at J, leaving 10 bases unmatched. CDR3 DNA: TGTGCCAGCAGGACCCCCGGGACAGGAGTCACCGGGGAGCTGTTTTTT. Encoded protein: CASRTPGTGVTGELFF.

This clone was counted a single time. The rearrangement joins TRBV5-1 to TRBJ2-7; 8 bases are a match to TRBD1. The trim removed 4 bases at V and 2 bases at J, leaving 8 bases unmatched. Germline assignment: CDR1 SGHRS and CDR2 YFSETQ. CDR3 length: 15 residues. The DNA of the CDR3 is TGCGCCAGCAGCGTACTCGGGACAGGTGCCTACGAGCAGTACTTC. Encoded protein: CASSVLGTGAYEQYF.

This clone was detected once. V is TRBV5-1 and J is TRBJ2-7, with 8 bases identical to TRBD1. Germline values: CDR1 SGHRS, CDR2 YFSETQ. V lost 3 bases, J lost 4 bases, and 6 bases stayed unmatched. The CDR3 sequence is 14 residues long. CDR3 DNA: TGCGCCAGCAGCTCAGGGGGCGCCGGTTACGAGCAGTACTTC. Protein product: CASSSGGAGYEQYF.

This clone was detected only once. The gene calls are TRBV24-1 and TRBJ2-5; D is perhaps TRBD1 (6 bases). The germline V gene has CDR1 KGHDR and CDR2 SFDVKD. This CDR3 comprises 14 residues. Trimming cost V 3 bases and J 0 bases, with 7 bases left between them. The CDR3 DNA is TGTGCCACCAGTGATGGACAGTACCAAGAGACCCAGTACTTC. Protein sequence: CATSDGQYQETQYF.

This rearrangement joins TRBV28 to TRBJ1-2, with a possible D match to TRBD1 (6 bases). V shed 6 bases and J shed 5 bases, with 10 bases lying between them. The CDR3 covers 12 residues. CDR1 and CDR2 (germline): MDHEN, SYDVKM. The CDR3 sequence is CASSKQGYGYTF. The CDR3 DNA sequence: TGTGCCAGCAGCAAACAGGGTTATGGCTACACCTTC.

Of note for this clone: The junction differs from germline at one of its ends, possibly a read error. Other DNA sequences from this sample encode an identical CDR3 as well. V and J are TRBV7-6 and TRBJ2-7; TRBD1 agrees at 10 bases. CDR1 is SGHVS, CDR2 FNYEAQ, per germline. This CDR3 is 17 amino acids long. The CDR3 bases are TGTGCCAGTAGCTTAGAGGCCGGGACAGGGGATAGCTACGAGCAGTACTTC. Protein product: CASSLEAGTGDSYEQYF. The variable domain in full, completed from reference TRBV7-6 and TRBJ2-7, reads GAGVSQSPRYKVTKRGQDVALRCDPISGHVSLYWYRQALGQGPEFLTYFNYEAQQDKSGLPNDRFSAERPEGSISTLTIQRTEQRDSAMYRCASSLEAGTGDSYEQYFGPGTRLTVT.

The J gene is TRBJ2-2, the V gene TRBV5-4, with 16 bases lining up with TRBD2. This CDR3 has 19 amino acids. V shed 6 bases, J shed 4 bases, and the junction held 12 bases outside the gene matches. Germline values: CDR1 SGHNT, CDR2 YYREEE (reference sequence). CDR3 amino acids: CASTLAGTSGRDSTGELFF. Here the CDR3 DNA reads TGTGCCAGCACCCTGGCGGGGACTAGCGGGAGGGATAGCACCGGGGAGCTGTTTTTT.

The gene calls are TRBV2 and TRBJ2-7, with TRBD2 as a possible D gene (6 bases). Trimming cost V 11 bases and J 2 bases, with 16 bases left between them. The CDR3 has 13 amino acids. Germline V lookup: CDR1 SNHLY, CDR2 FYNNEI. The CDR3 protein is CAAGLGGTYEQYF. CDR3 coding DNA: TGTGCCGCAGGTCTTGGAGGGACCTACGAGCAGTACTTC.

The chain links TRBV10-3 to TRBJ1-2; 11 bases are a match to TRBD1. The CDR3 is 15 residues long. Germline trimming cut 0 bases from V and 7 bases from J; bases unmatched to any gene: 4. In germline, CDR1 is ENHRY, CDR2 SYGVKD. Written as DNA, the CDR3 is TGTGCCATCAGTGAGTCCTCCGGGACAGGGGGTGGCTACACCTTC. It specifies CAISESSGTGGGYTF.

The chain couples TRBV5-1 to TRBJ2-1; TRBD1 matches at 8 bases. Germline CDR1 reads SGHRS; CDR2 reads YFSETQ. J was trimmed by 3 bases and V by 4 bases; bases with no gene match: 3. This CDR3 spans 14 amino acids. The CDR3 spells CASSAGQVYNEQFF. Written as DNA, the CDR3 is TGCGCCAGCAGCGCGGGACAGGTCTACAATGAGCAGTTCTTC.

This chain joins TRBV2 and TRBJ2-7, with 9 nucleotides matching TRBD2. The CDR3 loop spans 14 amino acids. The trim removed 7 bases at V and 2 bases at J, leaving 6 bases unmatched. Germline V gives CDR1 SNHLY, CDR2 FYNNEI. In DNA form, the CDR3 reads TGTGCCAGCATGGCGGGAGGGCTCCCCTACGAGCAGTACTTC. This encodes CASMAGGLPYEQYF.

The CDR3 bases are TGTGCCAGCAGTACGGTCTCTAGAGCGGGGCAAGAGACCCAGTACTTC. It specifies CASSTVSRAGQETQYF. The chain uses TRBV2 and TRBJ2-5, with TRBD2 matching over 7 bases. J was trimmed by 2 bases and V by 5 bases; bases with no gene match: 11. The germline V gene encodes CDR1 SNHLY and CDR2 FYNNEI. There are 16 residues in the CDR3. Combining the CDR3 with reference TRBV2 and TRBJ2-5 gives the whole variable domain EPEVTQTPSHQVTQMGQEVILRCVPISNHLYFYWYRQILGQKVEFLVSFYNNEISEKSEIFDDQFSVERPDGSNFTLKIRSTKLEDSAMYFCASSTVSRAGQETQYFGPGTRLLVL.

This clone was detected once. The J gene is TRBJ1-1, the V gene TRBV2; D is perhaps TRBD1 (5 bases). Per germline, CDR1 SNHLY and CDR2 FYNNEI. This CDR3 is 12 amino acids long. V dropped 6 bases and J dropped 7 bases, with 12 bases sitting between them. Here the CDR3 DNA reads TGTGCCAGCAGCCGCGACAGTAATGAAGCTTTCTTT. Translation: CASSRDSNEAFF.

The chain links TRBV5-4 to TRBJ2-5; TRBD1 matches at 7 bases. This CDR3 has 14 amino acids. Germline CDR1 SGHNT, CDR2 YYREEE (reference sequence). J gave up 5 bases and V 4 bases, and 8 bases lay outside the gene matches. The CDR3 bases are TGTGCCAGCAGCCCAAGGGACAGACGCGAGACCCAGTACTTC. This codes for CASSPRDRRETQYF.

This clone has a handful of counts. The V gene is TRBV11-2, the J gene TRBJ2-1; D might be TRBD2 (5 bases). Per the germline V gene, CDR1 is SGHAT and CDR2 is FQNNGV. There are 13 residues in the CDR3. The V end was cut by 1 base, the J end by 6 bases, with 7 bases between. The CDR3 reads CASSLGTRNEQFF. The CDR3 coding sequence is TGTGCCAGCAGCTTAGGGACTCGCAATGAGCAGTTCTTC.

The gene calls are TRBV5-1 and TRBJ2-7, with 11 positions matching TRBD2. The V segment lost 0 bases and the J segment 7 bases; nucleotides outside the gene matches: 6. Looked up from germline, CDR1 is SGHRS and CDR2 is YFSETQ. This CDR3 has 15 amino acids. Here the CDR3 reads CASSLAMGLAAEQYF. CDR3 DNA: TGCGCCAGCAGCTTGGCGATGGGACTAGCGGCGGAGCAGTACTTC.